The 29 T cell receptor beta chains below come from one sample, sequenced in a study of blood T cell repertoires in COVID-19. Clones were sequenced by immunoSEQ multiplex PCR, and TCRdb holds only the in-frame ones, with some missing. This table has 60,000 to 75,000 clones, approximately 90% appearing once. Sequenced: peripheral blood. The receptor set was obtained from a human donor in a cohort sampled during active COVID-19.

The chain has TRBV7-9 and TRBJ1-2; D might be TRBD1 (5 bases). Germline CDR1 reads SEHNR; CDR2 reads FQNEAQ (reference sequence). This CDR3 spans 15 amino acids. Trimming cost V 5 bases and J 3 bases, with 16 bases left between them. As DNA, the CDR3 is TGTGCCAGCAGCCCACAAATCAGGGTTGACTATGGCTACACCTTC. Residues: CASSPQIRVDYGYTF.

This chain connects TRBV11-3 to TRBJ2-1, with D perhaps TRBD1 (5 bases). This CDR3 spans 12 amino acids. Germline V gene data show CDR1 as SGHNT and CDR2 as YENEEA. V gave up 4 bases and J gave up 7 bases, with 8 bases separating them. The CDR3, as DNA: TGTGCCAGCAGCTCCAGGGTGAATGAGCAGTTCTTC. Translation gives CASSSRVNEQFF.

V gene TRBV10-1 combines with J gene TRBJ2-7; a weak D match, TRBD2 (6 bases). CDR1 is WNHNN and CDR2 is SYGVQD in the germline V gene (reference sequence). Trimming took off 6 bases at V and 2 bases at J, with 20 bases between the two ends. The CDR3 loop spans 16 amino acids. CDR3 DNA: TGCGCCAGCAGCCCCCTGGGTAGCGGAGTACCCTACGAGCAGTACTTC. The encoded protein is CASSPLGSGVPYEQYF.

The genes are TRBV19 and TRBJ2-7, with D maybe TRBD2 (5 bases). V lost 4 bases to trimming and J lost 5 bases, with 9 bases between them. The CDR3 length is 12 residues. The germline V gene encodes CDR1 LNHDA and CDR2 SQIVND (reference sequence). The CDR3 reads CASSTGTHEQYF. The DNA of the CDR3 is TGTGCCAGTAGTACGGGAACCCACGAGCAGTACTTC.

The chain combines TRBV10-3 with TRBJ2-2, with no clear D. Germline CDR1 reads ENHRY; CDR2 reads SYGVKD. The germline V and J ends were trimmed by 2 bases and 3 bases, with 10 bases remaining between them. This CDR3 contains 15 residues. CDR3: CAISEGQDYTGELFF. Here the CDR3 DNA reads TGTGCCATCAGTGAGGGGCAGGATTACACCGGGGAGCTGTTTTTT.

The V and J genes are TRBV7-9 and TRBJ1-1; 10 bases match TRBD1. The J segment lost 4 bases and the V segment lost 5 bases, leaving 10 bases of the junction unmatched. Germline CDR1 SEHNR, CDR2 FQNEAQ (reference sequence). The CDR3 extends over 16 amino acids. CDR3 residues: CASSPLDRGTGTEAFF. DNA of the CDR3: TGTGCCAGCAGCCCGCTGGACAGGGGGACCGGCACTGAAGCTTTCTTT.

This clone is a singleton in its sample. V is TRBV18 and J is TRBJ2-7; 9 bases line up with TRBD2. Germline V CDR1 and CDR2: KGHSH, LQKENI. The CDR3 loop spans 15 amino acids. J gave up 2 bases and V 5 bases, and 7 bases lay outside the gene matches. The CDR3 protein is CASSTIAGEAYEQYF. The CDR3 nucleotides read TGTGCCAGCTCAACCATAGCGGGGGAGGCCTACGAGCAGTACTTC.

V usage is TRBV29-1 and J usage is TRBJ1-5; the D is unclear. The CDR3 consists of 13 residues. Germline lookup yields CDR1 SQVTM and CDR2 ANQGSEA. Trimming cost V 5 bases and J 1 base, with 9 bases left between them. The DNA for the CDR3 is TGCAGCGTTAGAGTTAGCAGCAATCAGCCCCAGCATTTT. It specifies CSVRVSSNQPQHF.

The chain carries TRBV21-1 and TRBJ2-7; TRBD1, the table's D call, lacks a check against the DNA. TRBV21-1 is reported as a pseudogene. The CDR3 is made up of 16 amino acids. CDR3 sequence reads: CASSKSRDREDYEQYF. The CDR3 coding sequence is TGTGCCAGCAGCAAAAGTCGGGACAGGGAGGACTACGAGCAGTACTTC.

The chain recombines TRBV7-9 with TRBJ2-7, with D maybe TRBD2 (6 bases). The CDR3 length is 16 residues. The V and J ends lost 0 bases and 0 bases respectively, with 12 bases between them. Germline CDR1 is SEHNR and CDR2 is FQNEAQ (reference sequence). CDR3 sequence reads: CASSLAGTASSYEQYF. The DNA for the CDR3 is TGTGCCAGCAGCTTAGCCGGGACTGCCAGCTCCTACGAGCAGTACTTC.

CDR3 sequence (DNA): TGTGCCAGCAGCTCCCTCCGCACAGATACGCAGTATTTT. Translation gives CASSSLRTDTQYF. This chain joins TRBV7-2 and TRBJ2-3, with D unresolved. Germline V gene lookup returns CDR1 SGHTA and CDR2 FQGNSA. The CDR3 is 13 residues long. Trimming shortened V by 4 bases and J by 1 base, and 6 bases separated the two germline ends.

This chain joins TRBV19 and TRBJ1-5; 10 bases line up with TRBD1. Germline CDR1 LNHDA, CDR2 SQIVND (reference sequence). The CDR3 is 17 residues long. V lost 3 bases and J lost 5; bases outside the gene matches: 10. The CDR3 sequence: CASSISRGQGLYQPQHF. CDR3 DNA sequence: TGTGCCAGTAGTATTAGTCGGGGACAGGGGTTGTATCAGCCCCAGCATTTT.

The V and J genes are TRBV29-1 and TRBJ1-4; D is unresolved. Trimming left V 4 bases short and J 2 bases short, with 8 bases between. The germline V gene has CDR1 SQVTM and CDR2 ANQGSEA. The CDR3 is 13 residues long. The CDR3 region is CSVGVTTNEKLFF. The CDR3 nucleotides read TGCAGCGTTGGTGTGACTACTAATGAAAAACTGTTTTTT.

The chain uses TRBV7-2 and TRBJ1-6; possible D gene TRBD1, 6 bases. CDR1 is SGHTA and CDR2 is FQGNSA in the germline V gene. V shed 1 base and J shed 6 bases, with 10 bases lying between them. CDR3 length: 15 amino acids. The CDR3 DNA reads TGTGCCAGCAGCTTAGGGCAGGGGATTAATTCACCCCTCCACTTT. This gives the protein CASSLGQGINSPLHF.

V usage is TRBV5-6 and J usage is TRBJ1-4; no firm D call. Between the trimmed V and J ends, which lost 4 bases and 2 bases, there was a span of 6 bases. The length of the CDR3 is 13 residues. Germline assignment: CDR1 SGHDT and CDR2 YYEEEE. The DNA for the CDR3 is TGTGCCAGCAGCCCGGGGACTAATGAAAAACTGTTTTTT. Protein sequence: CASSPGTNEKLFF.

The rearrangement joins TRBV18 to TRBJ2-1; 8 nucleotides align to TRBD2. This CDR3 contains 15 residues. Germline CDR1 is KGHSH and CDR2 is LQKENI. The J segment lost 8 bases and the V segment lost 3 bases, leaving 9 bases of the junction unmatched. The CDR3 region is CASSPGLAGGDEQFF. The CDR3 nucleotides read TGTGCCAGCTCACCTGGACTAGCTGGCGGAGATGAGCAGTTCTTC.

The chain is built from TRBV19 and TRBJ2-7; tentatively, D is TRBD2 (6 bases). Between the trimmed V and J ends, which lost 7 bases and 1 base, there was a span of 17 bases. Germline V gene data show CDR1 as LNHDA and CDR2 as SQIVND (reference sequence). CDR3 length: 15 amino acids. CDR3 nucleotide sequence: TGTGCCAGTACCAAAACGGGAGATGGGTCCTACGAGCAGTACTTC. Its translation is CASTKTGDGSYEQYF.

The chain joins TRBV14 to TRBJ2-7; TRBD2 might be the D (5 bases). V lost 0 bases, J lost 2 bases, and 11 bases lay in between. Looked up from germline, CDR1 is SGHDN and CDR2 is FVKESK. The CDR3 runs to 15 residues. The DNA of the CDR3 is TGTGCCAGCAGCCAAGAAGAGACGGGGACCTACGAGCAGTACTTC. This codes for CASSQEETGTYEQYF.

This clone was detected once. The chain couples TRBV6-5 to TRBJ1-5; 10 bases are a match to TRBD1. The ends lost 8 bases at V and 1 base at J; junction bases unmatched: 2. This CDR3 is built from 14 residues. CDR1 MNHEY and CDR2 SVGAGI come from the germline V gene. CDR3 sequence reads: CASGGQGSNQPQHF. The CDR3 DNA sequence: TGTGCCAGCGGGGGACAGGGGAGCAATCAGCCCCAGCATTTT.

CDR3 in amino acids: CASSDAGSATDTQYF. The CDR3 bases are TGTGCCAGCAGCGACGCGGGGAGCGCCACAGATACGCAGTATTTT. The chain employs TRBV9 and TRBJ2-3; weak D call: TRBD2 (6 bases). From germline, CDR1 is SGDLS and CDR2 YYNGEE. Trimming cost V 3 bases and J 2 bases, with 13 bases left between them. CDR3 length: 15 residues.

J is TRBJ2-3 and V is TRBV7-2; D perhaps matches TRBD2 (6 bases). V lost 2 bases and J 2 bases, leaving 11 bases between the germline ends. CDR1 is SGHTA, CDR2 FQGNSA, per germline. The length of the CDR3 is 15 residues. The CDR3 coding sequence is TGTGCCAGCAGCTTAATGCGGGGCCTCACAGATACGCAGTATTTT. This sequence encodes CASSLMRGLTDTQYF.

The rearrangement joins TRBV28 to TRBJ2-7, with 7 bases matching TRBD2. Trimming cost V 2 bases and J 7 bases; bases outside gene matches: 11. Per germline, CDR1 MDHEN and CDR2 SYDVKM. The CDR3 extends over 15 amino acids. CDR3 sequence reads: CASSLGRTRSREQYF. The CDR3 coding sequence is TGTGCCAGCAGTTTAGGGCGGACTAGATCGCGGGAGCAGTACTTC.

The genes are TRBV6-5 and TRBJ2-7; D uncertain. CDR3 size: 13 residues. Trimming removed 7 bases from V and 3 bases from J, with 13 bases in between. From germline, CDR1 is MNHEY and CDR2 SVGAGI. DNA of the CDR3: TGTGCCAGCAAAAGTATACAGTTCTACGAGCAGTACTTC. Protein: CASKSIQFYEQYF.

The chain couples TRBV9 to TRBJ1-2; D unresolved. CDR1 SGDLS and CDR2 YYNGEE come from the germline V gene. Trimming removed 0 bases from V and 10 bases from J, with 10 bases in between. This CDR3 comprises 12 residues. The CDR3 region has the DNA TGTGCCAGCAGCGTAGCAAACAGTGACTACACCTTC. This translates into CASSVANSDYTF.

The gene calls are TRBV5-1 and TRBJ2-5, with 7 bases aligning to TRBD2. The CDR3 contains 16 residues. The germline V gene encodes CDR1 SGHRS and CDR2 YFSETQ. V shed 3 bases and J 2 bases; nucleotides not matched to a gene: 10. CDR3 in DNA: TGCGCCAGCAGCTCCCGGGGAGCGGGGAAGCAAGAGACCCAGTACTTC. Translating gives CASSSRGAGKQETQYF.

This clone was seen only a few times. This sequence joins TRBV4-3 and TRBJ1-6, with D perhaps matching TRBD1 (5 bases). The germline V and J ends were trimmed by 1 base and 10 bases, with 11 bases remaining between them. This CDR3 spans 14 amino acids. Germline CDR1 is LGHNA and CDR2 is YSLEER. The CDR3 region is CASSQVGRDSPLHF. CDR3 DNA sequence: TGCGCCAGCAGCCAAGTAGGGAGGGACTCACCCCTCCACTTT.

The chain couples TRBV28 to TRBJ1-3; a weak D match, TRBD1 (5 bases). The CDR3 runs 14 residues. The germline gives CDR1 MDHEN, CDR2 SYDVKM. Trimming took off 2 bases at V and 3 bases at J, with 8 bases between the two ends. This CDR3 reads CASSLVRVGNTIYF. CDR3 sequence (DNA): TGTGCCAGCAGTTTAGTCAGGGTTGGAAACACCATATATTTT.

The chain has TRBV19 and TRBJ2-2; possible D gene TRBD2, 5 bases. V lost 3 bases, J lost 2 bases, and 7 bases lay in between. The germline V gene encodes CDR1 LNHDA and CDR2 SQIVND (reference sequence). This CDR3 contains 14 residues. This CDR3 is CASSMAGNTGELFF. The CDR3 nucleotides are TGTGCCAGTAGTATGGCGGGTAACACCGGGGAGCTGTTTTTT.

The gene calls are TRBV5-6 and TRBJ2-7; 7 bases map to TRBD1. This CDR3 region has 13 residues. V lost 2 bases and J lost 4; bases outside the gene matches: 3. Germline V gives CDR1 SGHDT, CDR2 YYEEEE. The CDR3 nucleotides read TGTGCCAGCAGCTTCGGGACAGTTTACGAGCAGTACTTC. It translates to CASSFGTVYEQYF.